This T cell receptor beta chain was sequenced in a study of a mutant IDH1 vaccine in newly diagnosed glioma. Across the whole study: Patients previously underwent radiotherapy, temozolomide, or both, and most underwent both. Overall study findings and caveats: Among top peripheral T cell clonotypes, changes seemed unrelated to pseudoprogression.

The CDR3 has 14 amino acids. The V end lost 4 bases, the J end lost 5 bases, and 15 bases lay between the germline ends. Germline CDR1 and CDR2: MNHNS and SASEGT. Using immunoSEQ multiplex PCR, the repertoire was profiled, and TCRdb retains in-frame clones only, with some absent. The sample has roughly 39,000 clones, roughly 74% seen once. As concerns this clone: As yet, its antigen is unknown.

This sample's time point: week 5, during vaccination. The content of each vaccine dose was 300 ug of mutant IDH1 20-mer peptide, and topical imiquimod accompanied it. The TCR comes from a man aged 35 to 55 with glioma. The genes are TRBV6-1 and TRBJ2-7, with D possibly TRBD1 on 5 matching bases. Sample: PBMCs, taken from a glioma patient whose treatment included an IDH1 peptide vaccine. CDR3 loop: CASSVKRQGDEQYF. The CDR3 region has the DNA TGTGCCAGCAGTGTTAAAAGGCAGGGCGACGAGCAGTACTTC.